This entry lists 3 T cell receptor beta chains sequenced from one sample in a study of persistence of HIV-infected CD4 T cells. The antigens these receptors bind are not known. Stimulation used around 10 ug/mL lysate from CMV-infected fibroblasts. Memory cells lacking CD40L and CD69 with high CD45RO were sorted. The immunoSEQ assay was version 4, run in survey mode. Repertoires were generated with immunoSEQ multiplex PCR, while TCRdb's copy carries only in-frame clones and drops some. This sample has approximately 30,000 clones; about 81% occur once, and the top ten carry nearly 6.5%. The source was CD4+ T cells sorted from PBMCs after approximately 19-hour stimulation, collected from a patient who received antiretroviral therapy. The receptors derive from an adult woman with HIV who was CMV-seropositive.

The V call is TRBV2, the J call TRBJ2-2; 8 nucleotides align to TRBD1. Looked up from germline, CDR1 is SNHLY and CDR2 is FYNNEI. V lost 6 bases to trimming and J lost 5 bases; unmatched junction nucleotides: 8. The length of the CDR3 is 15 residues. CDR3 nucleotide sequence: TGTGCCAGCAGCTCAGGACAGGGAAGAACCGGGGAGCTGTTTTTT. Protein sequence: CASSSGQGRTGELFF. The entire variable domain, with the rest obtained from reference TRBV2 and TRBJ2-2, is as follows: EPEVTQTPSHQVTQMGQEVILRCVPISNHLYFYWYRQILGQKVEFLVSFYNNEISEKSEIFDDQFSVERPDGSNFTLKIRSTKLEDSAMYFCASSSGQGRTGELFFGEGSRLTVL.

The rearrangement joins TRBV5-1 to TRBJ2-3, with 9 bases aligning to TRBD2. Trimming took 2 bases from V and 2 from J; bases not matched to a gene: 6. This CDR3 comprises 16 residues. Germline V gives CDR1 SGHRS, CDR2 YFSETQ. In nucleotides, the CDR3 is TGCGCCAGCAGCTTCCTAGCGGGGACAGCCACAGATACGCAGTATTTT. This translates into CASSFLAGTATDTQYF.

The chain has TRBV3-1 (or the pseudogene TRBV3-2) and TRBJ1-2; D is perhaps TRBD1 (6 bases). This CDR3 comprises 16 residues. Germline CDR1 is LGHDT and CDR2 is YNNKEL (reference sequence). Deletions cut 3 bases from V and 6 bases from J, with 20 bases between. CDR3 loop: CASSQKRGWPNDGYTF. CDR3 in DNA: TGTGCCAGCAGCCAGAAGAGGGGGTGGCCTAATGATGGCTACACCTTC.